Reported below is one T cell receptor (beta chain). J was trimmed by 2 bases and V by 0 bases; bases with no gene match: 3. Germline lookup yields CDR1 SGDLS and CDR2 YYNGEE. This CDR3 comprises 15 residues. The data were taken from a study of blood T cell repertoires in COVID-19. In the authors' workflow: Estimation of nucleated cell counts relied on the amplification of reference gene primers. Sequencing was performed with immunoSEQ multiplex PCR; in TCRdb, only in-frame clones are kept and a portion is missing. The V and J calls and clone size are taken from that table; D and trimming were inferred from the DNA. The sample contains fewer than 80,000 clones, 88% of which appear only once.

The sequencing sample was made of peripheral blood. The sequence was obtained from a human donor in a cohort sampled during active COVID-19. The chain couples TRBV9 to TRBJ2-3; 7 nucleotides line up with TRBD2. The CDR3 reads CASSVGAGSTDTQYF. CDR3 bases: TGTGCCAGCAGCGTAGGAGCGGGGTCCACAGATACGCAGTATTTT.